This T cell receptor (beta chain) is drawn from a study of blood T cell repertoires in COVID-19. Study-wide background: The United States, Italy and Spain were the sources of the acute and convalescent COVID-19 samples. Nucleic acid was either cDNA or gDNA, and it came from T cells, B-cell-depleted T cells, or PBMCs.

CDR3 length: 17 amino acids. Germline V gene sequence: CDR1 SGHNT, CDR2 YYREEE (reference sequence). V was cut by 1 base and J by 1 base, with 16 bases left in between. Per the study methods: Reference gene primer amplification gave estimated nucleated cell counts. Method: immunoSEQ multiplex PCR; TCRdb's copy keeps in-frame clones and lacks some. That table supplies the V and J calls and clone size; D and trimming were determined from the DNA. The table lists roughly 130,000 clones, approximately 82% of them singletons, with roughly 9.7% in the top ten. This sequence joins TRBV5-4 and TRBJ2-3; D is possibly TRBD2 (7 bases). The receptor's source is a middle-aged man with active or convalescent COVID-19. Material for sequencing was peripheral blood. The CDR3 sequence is CASSLFVGGPGTDTQYF. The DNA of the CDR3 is TGTGCCAGCAGCTTGTTTGTGGGGGGGCCGGGCACAGATACGCAGTATTTT.